These 13 T cell receptor beta chains came from one sample sequenced in a study of cytomegalovirus exposure and HLA in healthy donors. The study ran its PCR with 60 Vbeta and 13 Jbeta primers. This table comes from immunoSEQ multiplex PCR, and its TCRdb copy is limited to in-frame clones, with some not included. This sample's table has 120,000 to 150,000 clones. The material sequenced was PBMCs. The receptors shown here come from a man aged 35-49 years in good health and CMV-seronegative.

V is TRBV28 and J is TRBJ1-4, with D possibly matching TRBD1 (6 bases). V lost 6 bases to trimming and J lost 3 bases, with 14 bases between them. The V gene's germline CDR1 is MDHEN and CDR2 SYDVKM. This CDR3 contains 15 residues. The CDR3 DNA follows: TGTGCCAGCAGCGCGGGGGCGCAGTCTAATGAAAAACTGTTTTTT. Translating it yields CASSAGAQSNEKLFF.

The CDR3 coding sequence is TGTGCCAGCAGCTTAGGACAGGGCTTCTGGGGAAACACCATATATTTT. This gives the protein CASSLGQGFWGNTIYF. The chain joins TRBV7-2 to TRBJ1-3; TRBD1 matches 7 bases. V shed 1 base and J 4 bases; nucleotides not matched to a gene: 7. Germline CDR1 is SGHTA and CDR2 is FQGNSA. CDR3 size: 16 residues.

This chain links TRBV5-1 with TRBJ1-1; D is perhaps TRBD1 (5 bases). Germline assignment: CDR1 SGHRS and CDR2 YFSETQ. This CDR3 comprises 14 residues. The V gene lost 2 bases and the J gene lost 1 base, with 9 bases spanning the gap. CDR3 residues: CASSFGGTNTEAFF. CDR3 nucleotides: TGCGCCAGCAGCTTCGGAGGGACGAACACTGAAGCTTTCTTT. Based on the CDR3 plus reference TRBV5-1 and TRBJ1-1, the full variable domain is KAGVTQTPRYLIKTRGQQVTLSCSPISGHRSVSWYQQTPGQGLQFLFEYFSETQRNKGNFPGRFSGRQFSNSRSEMNVSTLELGDSALYLCASSFGGTNTEAFFGQGTRLTVV.

The chain employs TRBV11-2 and TRBJ2-7, with 8 bases aligning to TRBD1. The germline CDR1 and CDR2 sequences are SGHAT and FQNNGV. V lost 4 bases to trimming and J lost 2 bases; unmatched junction nucleotides: 4. This CDR3 is built from 14 residues. CDR3 nucleotide sequence: TGTGCCAGCAGCTCACAACAGGGGGCCTACGAGCAGTACTTC. It translates to CASSSQQGAYEQYF. The full variable domain, with the rest looked up from reference TRBV11-2 and TRBJ2-7, is EAGVAQSPRYKIIEKRQSVAFWCNPISGHATLYWYQQILGQGPKLLIQFQNNGVVDDSQLPKDRFSAERLKGVDSTLKIQPAKLEDSAVYLCASSSQQGAYEQYFGPGTRLTVT.

V usage is TRBV4-3 and J usage is TRBJ1-3; 9 bases are a match to TRBD1. The CDR3 is made up of 18 amino acids. The trim removed 1 base at V and 2 bases at J, leaving 9 bases unmatched. Germline V gene lookup returns CDR1 LGHNA and CDR2 YSLEER. The CDR3 is CASSQATGQGSPGNTIYF. CDR3 in DNA: TGCGCCAGCAGCCAAGCCACCGGACAGGGGAGTCCTGGAAACACCATATATTTT.

This sequence joins TRBV7-3 and TRBJ2-4, with a weak D call TRBD2 (5 bases). CDR1 and CDR2 from the germline V gene are SGHTA and FQGTGA. The CDR3 consists of 15 residues. Trimming cost V 1 base and J 6 bases, with 13 bases left between them. The CDR3 reads CASSLRVLLANIQYF. The CDR3 DNA reads TGTGCCAGCAGCTTAAGGGTTCTTCTAGCAAACATTCAGTACTTC.

V usage is TRBV13 and J usage is TRBJ2-3, with D possibly being TRBD1 (6 bases). The CDR3 has 17 amino acids. CDR1 PRHDT and CDR2 FYEKMQ come from the germline V gene (reference sequence). Trimming took off 8 bases at V and 0 bases at J, with 21 bases between the two ends. In nucleotides, the CDR3 is TGTGCCAGCTTCCGCACAGGGCGGGTCTCTAGCACAGATACGCAGTATTTT. Translation gives CASFRTGRVSSTDTQYF.

This chain uses TRBV5-6 with TRBJ2-5; D not certain. V lost 1 base, J lost 5 bases, and 12 bases lay in between. There are 14 residues in the CDR3. Germline lookup yields CDR1 SGHDT and CDR2 YYEEEE. The CDR3 reads CASSLYVESETQYF. The CDR3 nucleotides are TGTGCCAGCAGCTTGTATGTAGAATCCGAGACCCAGTACTTC.

CDR3 coding DNA: TGTGCCAGCAGTTTCGTAGAGGCAGATACGCAGTATTTT. Amino acid sequence: CASSFVEADTQYF. The chain couples TRBV5-4 to TRBJ2-3; D unresolved. Germline loops: CDR1 SGHNT, CDR2 YYREEE (reference sequence). Trimming removed 5 bases from V and 4 bases from J, with 11 bases in between. This CDR3 comprises 13 residues.

The chain recombines TRBV21-1 with TRBJ1-5; TRBD1, the D gene given by the table, was not confirmed from the DNA. TRBV21-1 is designated a pseudogene. There are 17 residues in the CDR3. The CDR3 nucleotides are TGTGCCAGCAGCCCCCCAGGGGTTACAGCGGACAATCAGCCCCAGCATTTT. It specifies CASSPPGVTADNQPQHF.

Here the CDR3 DNA reads TGTGCCAGCAGCCAGACCCCCGGACGGACAACGAGGGAGACCCAGTACTTC. Its protein product is CASSQTPGRTTRETQYF. The chain joins TRBV4-2 to TRBJ2-5; possible D gene TRBD1, 5 bases. Per the germline V gene, CDR1 is LGHNA and CDR2 is YNFKEQ. Trimming left V 3 bases short and J 5 bases short, with 22 bases between. The CDR3 consists of 17 residues.

The rearrangement links TRBV5-1 to TRBJ2-5; D may be TRBD1 (5 bases). CDR3 length equals 13 residues. Trimming removed 0 bases from V and 5 bases from J, with 8 bases in between. Germline-derived CDR1 and CDR2 are SGHRS and YFSETQ. In nucleotides, the CDR3 is TGCGCCAGCAGCTTGGCTCAGGGTGAGACCCAGTACTTC. Its protein product is CASSLAQGETQYF. Drawing the rest from reference TRBV5-1 and TRBJ2-5, the complete variable domain is KAGVTQTPRYLIKTRGQQVTLSCSPISGHRSVSWYQQTPGQGLQFLFEYFSETQRNKGNFPGRFSGRQFSNSRSEMNVSTLELGDSALYLCASSLAQGETQYFGPGTRLLVL.

This chain uses TRBV5-6 with TRBJ1-1; D uncertain. Between the trimmed V and J ends, which lost 4 bases and 1 base, there was a span of 8 bases. The CDR3 covers 13 residues. Germline V CDR1 and CDR2: SGHDT, YYEEEE. CDR3 bases: TGTGCCAGCAGCAGTACAGCGAACACTGAAGCTTTCTTT. Its translation: CASSSTANTEAFF. Full variable domain (missing parts from reference TRBV5-6 and TRBJ1-1): DAGVTQSPTHLIKTRGQQVTLRCSPKSGHDTVSWYQQALGQGPQFIFQYYEEEERQRGNFPDRFSGHQFPNYSSELNVNALLLGDSALYLCASSSTANTEAFFGQGTRLTVV.